Below, 21 T cell receptor beta chains from the same sample are listed, as sequenced in a study of regulatory T cells in long-lasting Graves disease. Time point described: newly diagnosed GD, antithyroid drugs for less than 3 months. Making the TCR library involved RNA that had been extracted from PBMCs. iRepertoire HTBI primers and Arm-PCR of CDR3 regions built TCR beta libraries. TCRdb reprocessed the multiplex PCR reads via MiXCR and lists one record per CDR3 protein. The repertoire includes about 350,000 distinct CDR3 sequences, around 17% of them detected once, and roughly 30% sits in the top ten. The sample was also reused in another study, on T cells in Graves' hyperthyroidism and ophthalmopathy.

The sample was peripheral blood mononuclear cells (PBMCs), taken at new diagnosis, from a patient treated with antithyroid drugs. The source of these receptors is a man aged 40-49 years with Graves disease.

This clonotype has ten or more counts. The J gene is TRBJ2-3, the V gene TRBV11-3; D call uncertain. Germline values: CDR1 SGHNT, CDR2 YENEEA. This CDR3 is built from 15 residues. V shed 0 bases and J shed 8 bases, with 15 bases lying between them. In DNA form, the CDR3 reads TGTGCCAGCAGCTTAGATGGTCCGGGTTTGGGTACGCAGTATTTT. It translates to CASSLDGPGLGTQYF. The full variable domain, rest sourced from reference TRBV11-3 and TRBJ2-3, is EAGVVQSPRYKIIEKKQPVAFWCNPISGHNTLYWYLQNLGQGPELLIRYENEEAVDDSQLPKDRFSAERLKGVDSTLKIQPAELGDSAVYLCASSLDGPGLGTQYFGPGTRLTVL.

At least ten counts were recorded for this clonotype. This chain uses TRBV30 with TRBJ1-5; tentative D call: TRBD1 (5 bases). CDR3 size: 13 residues. The germline V gene has CDR1 GTSNPN and CDR2 SVGIG (reference sequence). V gave up 1 base and J gave up 9 bases, with 13 bases separating them. The CDR3 here is CAWSAKAGGPQHF. The CDR3 DNA reads TGTGCCTGGAGTGCCAAAGCCGGGGGGCCCCAGCATTTT. Full variable domain (missing parts from reference TRBV30 and TRBJ1-5): SQTIHQWPATLVQPVGSPLSLECTVEGTSNPNLYWYRQAAGRGLQLLFYSVGIGQISSEVPQNLSASRPQDRQFILSSKKLLLSDSGFYLCAWSAKAGGPQHFGDGTRLSIL.

This clonotype was seen just once. This chain links TRBV2 with TRBJ1-2; D ambiguous. Deletions cut 7 bases from V and 8 bases from J, with 20 bases between. The CDR3 totals 14 residues. The germline V gene has CDR1 SNHLY and CDR2 FYNNEI. The CDR3 nucleotides read TGTGCCAGCACCGTAGAGGCGGGGTTGGGAGGCTACACCTTC. Translating gives CASTVEAGLGGYTF.

This clonotype occurred once. V is TRBV6-2 or TRBV6-3 and J is TRBJ2-7; D is ambiguous. Trimming pared 5 bases from V and 3 bases from J, leaving 20 bases between. Germline V gives CDR1 MNHEY, CDR2 SVGEGT. This CDR3 has 16 amino acids. The CDR3 DNA is TGTGCCAGCAGTGAATTTATCTCGACCCAGATCTACGAGCAGTACTTC. It specifies CASSEFISTQIYEQYF.

This clonotype showed up just a few times. The rearrangement joins TRBV4-2 to TRBJ2-7; 7 positions agree with TRBD1. J lost 3 bases, V lost 2 bases, and 4 bases had no gene match. Germline CDR1 is LGHNA and CDR2 is YNFKEQ. This CDR3 spans 14 amino acids. Here the CDR3 DNA reads TGTGCCAGCAGCCAACAGGGGGATCTCTACGAGCAGTACTTC. Translating it yields CASSQQGDLYEQYF.

The table lists this clonotype with many counts. The chain has TRBV28 and TRBJ2-2, with a weak D call TRBD2 (6 bases). V gave up 4 bases and J gave up 7 bases, with 16 bases separating them. CDR3 size: 15 residues. Germline V gene sequence: CDR1 MDHEN, CDR2 SYDVKM. The CDR3 nucleotides are TGTGCCAGCAGTTCCAAGGGACGGGAGCTCGGGGAGCTGTTTTTT. Translating it yields CASSSKGRELGELFF.

The sample holds a few counts of this clonotype. For the CDR3, the DNA is TGTGCCAGCAGGCGCCATCAGCCCCAGCATTTT. Amino acids: CASRRHQPQHF. The V and J genes are TRBV6-1 and TRBJ1-5; D remains unclear. The V gene's germline CDR1 is MNHNS and CDR2 SASEGT. CDR3 length: 11 amino acids. Trimming left V 6 bases short and J 5 bases short, with 5 bases between.

In regard to this clonotype: This may come from a read error, since a much larger clone is one base off. This chain uses TRBV6-1 with TRBJ1-2, with D uncertain. Germline CDR1 reads MNHNS; CDR2 reads SASEGT. CDR3 length equals 12 residues. The CDR3 loop is CANSERNYGYTF. As DNA, the CDR3 is TGTGCCAACAGTGAAAGGAACTATGGCTACACCTTC.

This clonotype was seen only a few times. The CDR3 DNA sequence: TGTGCCAGCTCACCATCCGGGACAGGGTCCTCACCCCTCCACTTT. Its protein is CASSPSGTGSSPLHF. The chain links TRBV18 to TRBJ1-6; TRBD1 agrees at 9 bases. V was clipped by 2 bases and J by 10 bases; unmatched bases: 6. This CDR3 region has 15 residues. Germline V gene sequence: CDR1 KGHSH, CDR2 LQKENI.

This clonotype has just a few counts. The junction and the germline gene differ at one end; a read error may be behind it. The V call is TRBV5-1, the J call TRBJ2-7; D not certain. The CDR3 totals 13 residues. Germline CDR1 reads SGHRS; CDR2 reads YFSETQ. This chain's CDR3 is CTSSLENSYEQYF. In nucleotides, the CDR3 is TGCACCAGCAGCTTGGAGAACTCCTACGAGCAGTACTTC.

This clonotype was seen ten or more times. The gene calls are TRBV2 and TRBJ2-2; TRBD1 agrees at 9 bases. The CDR3 has 15 residues. CDR1 and CDR2 from the germline V gene are SNHLY and FYNNEI. With 6 bases clipped from V and 5 bases from J, the junction kept 7 bases outside the gene matches. CDR3 DNA: TGTGCCAGCAGCCTCCCGACAGGGGGAACCGGGGAGCTGTTTTTT. This translates into CASSLPTGGTGELFF.

Ten or more counts support this clonotype. The J gene is TRBJ1-4, the V gene TRBV20-1, with D uncertain. This CDR3 contains 13 residues. CDR1 and CDR2 (germline): DFQATT, SNEGSKA (reference sequence). The V end was cut by 0 bases, the J end by 8 bases, with 10 bases between. The chain's CDR3 is CSARDRTGEKLFF. CDR3 DNA sequence: TGCAGTGCTAGAGACCGGACTGGCGAAAAACTGTTTTTT.

CDR3 DNA: TGTGCCAGCAGGCTCCCGGGGAGGGCAGGCGGGGGGGCCTTGGATGAGCAGTTCTTC. It translates to CASRLPGRAGGGALDEQFF. V and J are TRBV7-2 and TRBJ2-1; 9 bases are a match to TRBD2. V was clipped by 6 bases and J by 8 bases; unmatched bases: 23. Germline lookup yields CDR1 SGHTA and CDR2 FQGNSA. This CDR3 has 19 amino acids.

This clonotype was picked up many times. This chain joins TRBV28 and TRBJ1-1; weak D call: TRBD1 (5 bases). The ends were cut back, 6 bases at V and 3 bases at J, with 11 bases in the middle. The germline gives CDR1 MDHEN, CDR2 SYDVKM. This CDR3 is 13 amino acids long. This CDR3 is CASSLDRYTEAFF. CDR3 bases: TGTGCCAGCAGCTTAGACAGATACACTGAAGCTTTCTTT.

Concerning this clonotype: One junction end does not reproduce the germline sequence, and a read error may be involved. The rearrangement uses TRBV3-1 and TRBJ1-3, with D tentatively TRBD1 (5 bases). The CDR3 spans 17 residues. In germline, CDR1 is LGHDT, CDR2 YNNKEL (reference sequence). The CDR3 DNA follows: TGTGCCGGCAGGATGAGGTCGGGACGGACCTCTGGAAACACCATATATTTT. It is translated as CAGRMRSGRTSGNTIYF.

V gene TRBV20-1 combines with J gene TRBJ1-2; D unresolved. Germline CDR1 reads DFQATT; CDR2 reads SNEGSKA (reference sequence). The CDR3 consists of 13 residues. The CDR3 loop is CKLVTPTNYGYTF. The CDR3 nucleotides are TGCAAACTTGTAACACCAACTAACTATGGCTACACCTTC.

This clonotype was picked up many times. The chain employs TRBV27 and TRBJ1-1; 9 nucleotides align to TRBD1. This CDR3 contains 15 residues. V lost 1 base, J lost 7 bases, and 7 bases stayed unmatched. In germline, CDR1 is MNHEY, CDR2 SMNVEV (reference sequence). The CDR3 DNA sequence: TGTGCCAGCAGTTTATTTGACAGGGGGATTGGTGAAGCTTTCTTT. It codes for CASSLFDRGIGEAFF.

This clonotype has at least ten counts. The rearrangement uses TRBV20-1 and TRBJ2-1; 9 bases agree with TRBD2. V dropped 5 bases and J dropped 5; count of bases not matched to a gene: 13. The CDR3 runs to 16 residues. CDR1 DFQATT and CDR2 SNEGSKA come from the germline V gene (reference sequence). CDR3 DNA: TGCAGTGCTCTAACGGGACTAGCTCAGGGAGACAATGAGCAGTTCTTC. Its translation is CSALTGLAQGDNEQFF.

To note about this clonotype: This likely stems from a read error, as it lies one base from a far larger clone. This chain joins TRBV5-1 and TRBJ2-5, with D tentatively TRBD1 (8 bases). This CDR3 has 15 amino acids. Germline V CDR1 and CDR2: SGHRS, YFSETQ. V lost 1 base and J lost 11, with 21 bases in between. As DNA, the CDR3 is TGCGCCAGCAGCTTGCACAGGGGGGACTACAATGAGCAGTACTTC. Translation gives CASSLHRGDYNEQYF.

At least ten counts were recorded for this clonotype. V gene TRBV6-1 combines with J gene TRBJ2-7; 9 bases match TRBD2. CDR1 and CDR2 from the germline V gene are MNHNS and SASEGT. Losses at the gene ends were 6 bases for V and 2 bases for J; bases not matched to a gene: 14. This CDR3 is 17 amino acids long. The CDR3 coding sequence is TGTGCCAGCAGGAGAGCCCGCGGGGGGGCAGATCCCTACGAGCAGTACTTC. Amino acids: CASRRARGGADPYEQYF.

This clonotype was found many times. The chain carries TRBV7-9 and TRBJ1-1, with D unresolved. The CDR3 contains 16 residues. The V end was cut by 4 bases, the J end by 4 bases, with 19 bases between. In germline, CDR1 is SEHNR, CDR2 FQNEAQ (reference sequence). CDR3 amino acids: CASSSNRGNQFTEAFF. The CDR3 nucleotides read TGTGCCAGCAGCTCCAACCGAGGGAACCAATTCACTGAAGCTTTCTTT.